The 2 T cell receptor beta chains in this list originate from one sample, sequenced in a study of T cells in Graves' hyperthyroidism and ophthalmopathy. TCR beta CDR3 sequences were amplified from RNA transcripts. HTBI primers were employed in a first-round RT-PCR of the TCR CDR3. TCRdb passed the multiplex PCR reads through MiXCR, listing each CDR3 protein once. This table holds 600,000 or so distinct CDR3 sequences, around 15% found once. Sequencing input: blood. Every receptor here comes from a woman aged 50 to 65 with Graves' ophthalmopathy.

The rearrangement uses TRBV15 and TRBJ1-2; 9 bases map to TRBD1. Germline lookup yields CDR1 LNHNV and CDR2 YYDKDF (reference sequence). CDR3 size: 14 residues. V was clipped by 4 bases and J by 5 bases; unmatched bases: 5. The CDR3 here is CATSMGGTGYGYTF. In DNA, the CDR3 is TGTGCCACCAGCATGGGAGGGACAGGGTATGGCTACACCTTC.

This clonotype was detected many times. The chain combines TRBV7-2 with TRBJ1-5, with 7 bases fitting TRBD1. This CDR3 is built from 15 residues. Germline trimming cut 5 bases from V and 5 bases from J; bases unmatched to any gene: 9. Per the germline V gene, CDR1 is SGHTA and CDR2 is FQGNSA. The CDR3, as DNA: TGTGCCAGCAGCAGAACCGGGACAGTGTATCAGCCCCAGCATTTT. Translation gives CASSRTGTVYQPQHF.